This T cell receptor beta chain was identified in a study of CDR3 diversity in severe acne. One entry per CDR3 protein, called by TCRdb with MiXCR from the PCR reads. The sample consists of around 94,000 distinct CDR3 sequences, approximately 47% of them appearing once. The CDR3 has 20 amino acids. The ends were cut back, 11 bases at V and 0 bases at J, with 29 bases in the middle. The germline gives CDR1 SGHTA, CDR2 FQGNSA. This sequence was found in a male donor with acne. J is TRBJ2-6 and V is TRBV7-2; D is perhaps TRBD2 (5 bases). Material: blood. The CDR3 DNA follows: TGTGCCTCCACTAGATTTCCCCTAAGGCCGAACACCTCTGGGGCCAACGTCCTGACTTTC. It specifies CASTRFPLRPNTSGANVLTF.